Reported below is one T cell receptor (beta chain). Its antigen is unidentified. Assay used: immunoSEQ multiplex PCR; TCRdb lists only in-frame clones, some missing. The data show about 73,000 clones, approximately 80% seen once. This record belongs to a study of glioma-infiltrating T cells after dendritic cell vaccination. General study findings and limits: Complete blood and tumor specimen sets were limited to few patients.

Germline lookup yields CDR1 SGDLS and CDR2 YYNGEE. Deletions cut 2 bases from V and 1 base from J, with 14 bases between. This CDR3 comprises 16 residues. The material was blood, obtained before dendritic cell vaccination. This TCR derives from a human donor with glioblastoma. The gene calls are TRBV9 and TRBJ2-3; D is possibly TRBD2 (7 bases). The CDR3 loop is CASSVGRGRGTDTQYF. CDR3 bases: TGTGCCAGCAGCGTGGGGCGGGGGCGAGGCACAGATACGCAGTATTTT.